Reported below is one T cell receptor beta chain. What it binds is unknown. These data come from a study of vaccination and CD4 T cells after COVID-19. Study observations and caveats: Convalescent patients showed a median about 90% of reactive clones that were seen only post-vaccination.

V was clipped by 6 bases and J by 7 bases; unmatched bases: 5. This CDR3 spans 14 amino acids. Described treatment: roughly 11-day PBMC culture with coronavirus spike peptide pools or control peptides (ViraFEST assay). In this cohort, PCR tests turned positive between March and December 2020, predating US Alpha, Beta and Delta variants. The culture of around 2.2 million PBMCs per well included approximately 10 IU/ml IL-2 and about 11 ug/ml peptide pools. With around ten days of culture completed, CD4+ T cells were isolated by negative selection. The study sequenced cultured CD4+ T cell DNA using the Oncomine TCR Beta short-read assay. TCRdb redid the calling of the PCR reads with MiXCR, one entry per CDR3 protein. The sample includes over 3,500 distinct CDR3 sequences, approximately 20% of them seen just once.

This TCR came from a human donor who had recovered from COVID-19. Source material: CD4+ T cells from blood, cultured in vitro. The gene calls are TRBV12-3 or TRBV12-4 and TRBJ2-7; 14 nucleotides match TRBD2. CDR3 DNA: TGTGCCAGCAGGCCGGGACTAGCGGGGGCAGAGCAGTACTTC. This translates into CASRPGLAGAEQYF.